The entry that follows covers one TCR beta chain sequence. The CDR3 totals 14 residues. V lost 1 base to trimming and J lost 0 bases, with 6 bases between them. CDR1 is MDHEN and CDR2 is SYDVKM in the germline V gene. Repertoires were generated with immunoSEQ multiplex PCR, while TCRdb's copy carries only in-frame clones and drops some. The sample has around 140,000 clones; approximately 90% are singletons. The sample comes from a study of control samples from healthy donors and cancer patients. The sequenced sample consisted of blood. The sequence was obtained from a man in his forties in good health. The chain carries TRBV28 and TRBJ1-1; D is uncertain. The CDR3, as DNA: TGTGCCAGCAGTTTATTAGCCTTGAACACTGAAGCTTTCTTT. Encoded protein: CASSLLALNTEAFF.